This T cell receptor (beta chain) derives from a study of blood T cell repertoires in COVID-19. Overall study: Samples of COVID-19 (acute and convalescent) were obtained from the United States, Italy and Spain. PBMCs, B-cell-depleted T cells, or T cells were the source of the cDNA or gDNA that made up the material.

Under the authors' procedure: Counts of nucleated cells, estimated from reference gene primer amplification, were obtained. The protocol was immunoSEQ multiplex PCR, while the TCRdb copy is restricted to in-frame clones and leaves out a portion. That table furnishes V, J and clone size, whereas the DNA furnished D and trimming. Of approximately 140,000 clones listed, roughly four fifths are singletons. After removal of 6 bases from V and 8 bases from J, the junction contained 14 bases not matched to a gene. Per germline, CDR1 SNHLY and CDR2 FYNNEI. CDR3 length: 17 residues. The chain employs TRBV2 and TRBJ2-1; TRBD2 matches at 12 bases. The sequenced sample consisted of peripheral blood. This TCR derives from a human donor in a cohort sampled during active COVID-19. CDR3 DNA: TGTGCCAGCAGCCAAAGACTAGCGGGAGCTTTAGGGGATGAGCAGTTCTTC. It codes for CASSQRLAGALGDEQFF.